One sample yielded the 25 T cell receptor beta chains listed below, sequenced in a study of OX40 agonist ivuxolimab in advanced cancers. The data were produced by immunoSEQ multiplex PCR, yet TCRdb's version contains in-frame clones alone and is incomplete. The repertoire consists of fewer than 85,000 clones, with less than 85% occurring once and the leading ten covering about 0.51%. The material was CD4+ or CD8+ T cells sorted from blood, obtained in a trial of the OX40 agonist ivuxolimab. The receptors were sampled from an adult with an advanced solid tumor such as melanoma, head and neck, liver or kidney cancer.

The gene calls are TRBV2 and TRBJ2-1, with 9 nucleotides matching TRBD1. This CDR3 has 12 amino acids. Germline-derived CDR1 and CDR2 are SNHLY and FYNNEI. With V trimmed by 7 bases and J by 6 bases, 1 base remained unmatched. The CDR3 DNA is TGTGCCAGCAAGACAGGGGGCAATGAGCAGTTCTTC. Its protein is CASKTGGNEQFF.

The chain combines TRBV9 with TRBJ2-3; the D gene is possibly TRBD1 (5 bases). The germline CDR1 and CDR2 sequences are SGDLS and YYNGEE. CDR3 size: 15 residues. V lost 0 bases to trimming and J lost 1 base, with 9 bases between them. In nucleotides, the CDR3 is TGTGCCAGCAGCGTAGAAGGGGTTCGCACAGATACGCAGTATTTT. Amino acid sequence: CASSVEGVRTDTQYF.

V is TRBV4-1 and J is TRBJ2-5; 8 positions agree with TRBD1. The germline V gene encodes CDR1 MGHRA and CDR2 YSYEKL. With V trimmed by 2 bases and J by 2 bases, 4 bases remained unmatched. The CDR3 has 15 residues. CDR3 amino acids: CASSQSHRGQETQYF. Written as DNA, the CDR3 is TGCGCCAGCAGCCAATCTCACAGGGGGCAAGAGACCCAGTACTTC.

Only a few counts were recorded for this clone. This rearrangement joins TRBV9 to TRBJ2-7; no reliable D call. CDR3 size: 13 residues. The germline gives CDR1 SGDLS, CDR2 YYNGEE. V was cut by 0 bases and J by 1 base, with 5 bases left in between. CDR3 protein: CASSVAVSYEQYF. CDR3 bases: TGTGCCAGCAGCGTAGCAGTGTCCTACGAGCAGTACTTC.

The rearrangement joins TRBV28 to TRBJ1-5; D is unresolved. The germline CDR1 and CDR2 sequences are MDHEN and SYDVKM. The length of the CDR3 is 13 residues. V was clipped by 9 bases and J by 3 bases, with 12 bases between them. The CDR3 region is CASWSHTNQPQHF. The DNA for the CDR3 is TGTGCCAGTTGGAGCCATACCAATCAGCCCCAGCATTTT.

The chain uses TRBV28 and TRBJ1-4; 8 bases match TRBD1. V shed 6 bases, J shed 3 bases, and the junction held 6 bases outside the gene matches. The CDR3 is 15 residues long. Germline CDR1 and CDR2: MDHEN and SYDVKM. The CDR3 is CASSSGGTANEKLFF. CDR3 sequence (DNA): TGTGCCAGCAGCTCAGGGGGCACCGCTAATGAAAAACTGTTTTTT.

The V gene is TRBV2, the J gene TRBJ2-7; D gene uncertain. This CDR3 region has 13 residues. The germline V gene encodes CDR1 SNHLY and CDR2 FYNNEI. With 3 bases removed from V and 4 bases from J, the gap between germline ends came to 10 bases. The CDR3 nucleotides are TGTGCCAGCAGTGAGGGCAGCGAGTACGAGCAGTACTTC. It is translated as CASSEGSEYEQYF. Full variable domain (outside the CDR3, taken from reference TRBV2 and TRBJ2-7): EPEVTQTPSHQVTQMGQEVILRCVPISNHLYFYWYRQILGQKVEFLVSFYNNEISEKSEIFDDQFSVERPDGSNFTLKIRSTKLEDSAMYFCASSEGSEYEQYFGPGTRLTVT.

V and J are TRBV11-2 and TRBJ2-1; TRBD2 matches at 12 bases. Trimming removed 5 bases from V and 0 bases from J; junction bases left unmatched: 5. The CDR3 length is 17 residues. Germline V CDR1 and CDR2: SGHAT, FQNNGV. The CDR3 nucleotides read TGTGCCAGCAGCCGAGGACTAGCGGGAAGCTCCTACAATGAGCAGTTCTTC. Protein product: CASSRGLAGSSYNEQFF.

This rearrangement joins TRBV5-6 to TRBJ2-1, with D hard to call. The CDR3 length is 15 residues. Trimming took off 2 bases at V and 6 bases at J, with 15 bases between the two ends. The germline gives CDR1 SGHDT, CDR2 YYEEEE. CDR3 coding DNA: TGTGCCAGCAGCTTTGATGTGCGGAACTTCAATGAGCAGTTCTTC. It translates to CASSFDVRNFNEQFF.

This chain connects TRBV28 to TRBJ2-5; D uncertain. The CDR3 covers 13 residues. Per germline, CDR1 MDHEN and CDR2 SYDVKM. V shed 5 bases and J shed 0 bases, with 7 bases lying between them. The CDR3 here is CASSKQDQETQYF. The CDR3 DNA reads as TGTGCCAGCAGTAAACAAGACCAAGAGACCCAGTACTTC.

This clone was recorded once. The chain couples TRBV5-5 to TRBJ2-7, with TRBD2 matching over 8 bases. V shed 6 bases and J 0 bases; nucleotides not matched to a gene: 20. There are 19 residues in the CDR3. Germline lookup yields CDR1 SGHKS and CDR2 YYEKEE (reference sequence). The chain's CDR3 is CASNRIGTSGTRVSYEQYF. CDR3 sequence (DNA): TGTGCCAGCAATCGCATCGGGACATCCGGGACTAGGGTCTCCTACGAGCAGTACTTC.

The chain employs TRBV7-9 and TRBJ2-7; 8 nucleotides agree with TRBD1. Germline CDR1 is SEHNR and CDR2 is FQNEAQ (reference sequence). V lost 2 bases, J lost 5 bases, and 8 bases stayed unmatched. CDR3 length: 15 amino acids. The CDR3 here is CASSLMGQELDEQYF. The CDR3 coding sequence is TGTGCCAGCAGCTTAATGGGACAGGAGCTAGACGAGCAGTACTTC.

The gene calls are TRBV11-2 and TRBJ1-1, with 9 bases lining up with TRBD1. Trimming at V came to 4 bases and at J to 0 bases, leaving 3 bases not matched to a gene. Germline V CDR1 and CDR2: SGHAT, FQNNGV. This CDR3 spans 15 amino acids. In DNA form, the CDR3 reads TGTGCCAGCAGCTCCTACAGGGGGCTGAACACTGAAGCTTTCTTT. This sequence encodes CASSSYRGLNTEAFF.

This clone was seen a few times. The chain carries TRBV7-6 and TRBJ1-5, with 8 positions matching TRBD1. V lost 5 bases and J lost 6; bases outside the gene matches: 6. Looked up from germline, CDR1 is SGHVS and CDR2 is FNYEAQ. This CDR3 comprises 14 residues. The CDR3 sequence is CASSQGQGSQPQHF. The CDR3 DNA sequence: TGTGCCAGCAGCCAAGGACAGGGTAGTCAGCCCCAGCATTTT.

V and J are TRBV5-4 and TRBJ1-4, with 7 bases lining up with TRBD1. The CDR3 is 15 residues long. In germline, CDR1 is SGHNT, CDR2 YYREEE (reference sequence). After removal of 0 bases from V and 5 bases from J, the junction contained 4 bases not matched to a gene. CDR3 sequence: CASSLGQGGNEKLFF. The DNA for the CDR3 is TGTGCCAGCAGCTTGGGACAGGGTGGGAATGAAAAACTGTTTTTT.

In its sample, this clone was seen once. The chain carries TRBV21-1 and TRBJ2-7; the D call TRBD2 from the table was never checked on the DNA. TRBV21-1 is a documented pseudogene. This CDR3 comprises 19 residues. Here the CDR3 reads CASSKGGSSGRTISYEQYF. The CDR3 DNA follows: TGTGCCAGCAGCAAAGGAGGGTCTAGCGGGAGGACGATCTCCTACGAGCAGTACTTC.

The CDR3 sequence: CASSGLPNSNQPQHF. The CDR3 DNA reads as TGTGCCAGCAGTGGTCTGCCGAATAGCAATCAGCCCCAGCATTTT. The chain has TRBV5-8 and TRBJ1-5; D gene ambiguous. The CDR3 contains 15 residues. V lost 5 bases, J lost 0 bases, and 12 bases lay in between. CDR1 is SGHTS, CDR2 YDEGEE, per germline.

The chain couples TRBV15 to TRBJ2-2, with 8 bases matching TRBD1. V shed 4 bases, J shed 4 bases, and the junction held 2 bases outside the gene matches. CDR1 LNHNV and CDR2 YYDKDF come from the germline V gene (reference sequence). This CDR3 has 14 residues. CDR3 residues: CATSTRGLTGELFF. In DNA form, the CDR3 reads TGTGCCACCAGCACCAGGGGGCTCACCGGGGAGCTGTTTTTT.

To note about this clone: The sample holds other DNA sequences that translate to the same CDR3. This chain links TRBV7-2 with TRBJ1-2; D is possibly TRBD1 (5 bases). Looked up from germline, CDR1 is SGHTA and CDR2 is FQGNSA. The CDR3 totals 13 residues. The V and J ends lost 6 bases and 1 base respectively, with 9 bases between them. Here the CDR3 DNA reads TGTGCCAGCAGTCCCGACAGTAACTATGGCTACACCTTC. It codes for CASSPDSNYGYTF.

This chain uses TRBV18 with TRBJ2-7, with 11 bases lining up with TRBD1. The junction had 7 bases not matched to a gene; V was cut back by 3 bases and J by 6 bases. The CDR3 has 15 amino acids. Germline V CDR1 and CDR2: KGHSH, LQKENI. The chain's CDR3 is CASSPTAGTGGEQYF. The CDR3 DNA follows: TGTGCCAGCTCACCGACTGCCGGGACAGGGGGCGAGCAGTACTTC.

The chain carries TRBV29-1 and TRBJ2-7; D may be TRBD2 (5 bases). The CDR3 has 13 amino acids. Trimming took 4 bases from V and 1 from J, leaving 11 bases between them. Germline loops: CDR1 SQVTM, CDR2 ANQGSEA. The chain's CDR3 is CSVGRSGSYEQYF. The CDR3, as DNA: TGCAGCGTTGGACGTTCGGGATCCTACGAGCAGTACTTC.

V usage is TRBV5-1 and J usage is TRBJ2-2, with a tentative D call TRBD1 (5 bases). The CDR3 consists of 16 residues. Trimming took 4 bases from V and 1 from J, leaving 14 bases between them. Germline V CDR1 and CDR2: SGHRS, YFSETQ. CDR3 in amino acids: CASSRSPTGNTGELFF. The CDR3 DNA reads as TGCGCCAGCAGCAGGAGCCCCACAGGGAACACCGGGGAGCTGTTTTTT. The variable domain in full, with the rest retrieved from reference TRBV5-1 and TRBJ2-2, is KAGVTQTPRYLIKTRGQQVTLSCSPISGHRSVSWYQQTPGQGLQFLFEYFSETQRNKGNFPGRFSGRQFSNSRSEMNVSTLELGDSALYLCASSRSPTGNTGELFFGEGSRLTVL.

This clone was found once. The chain combines TRBV7-2 with TRBJ2-5; D may be TRBD2 (6 bases). Germline CDR1 reads SGHTA; CDR2 reads FQGNSA. There are 15 residues in the CDR3. Between the trimmed V and J ends, which lost 3 bases and 5 bases, there was a span of 16 bases. In DNA, the CDR3 is TGTGCCAGCAGCTTTAATCCCGGGGCGGGGGAGACCCAGTACTTC. It translates to CASSFNPGAGETQYF. The complete variable domain, with remaining parts taken from reference TRBV7-2 and TRBJ2-5, reads GAGVSQSPSNKVTEKGKDVELRCDPISGHTALYWYRQSLGQGLEFLIYFQGNSAPDKSGLPSDRFSAERTGGSVSTLTIQRTQQEDSAVYLCASSFNPGAGETQYFGPGTRLLVL.

The chain uses TRBV5-1 and TRBJ1-3; D not certain. The CDR3 totals 13 residues. Germline CDR1 SGHRS, CDR2 YFSETQ. The V gene lost 0 bases and the J gene lost 0 bases, with 1 base spanning the gap. The CDR3 DNA reads TGCGCCAGCAGCTTGGGCTCTGGAAACACCATATATTTT. Amino acids: CASSLGSGNTIYF.

The J gene is TRBJ2-7, the V gene TRBV9, with TRBD1 matching 10 bases. Germline V gene sequence: CDR1 SGDLS, CDR2 YYNGEE. This CDR3 is built from 16 residues. V was clipped by 0 bases and J by 3 bases; unmatched bases: 6. The CDR3 region has the DNA TGTGCCAGCAGCGTAGCCCCGACAGGGGGCCACTACGAGCAGTACTTC. This translates into CASSVAPTGGHYEQYF.